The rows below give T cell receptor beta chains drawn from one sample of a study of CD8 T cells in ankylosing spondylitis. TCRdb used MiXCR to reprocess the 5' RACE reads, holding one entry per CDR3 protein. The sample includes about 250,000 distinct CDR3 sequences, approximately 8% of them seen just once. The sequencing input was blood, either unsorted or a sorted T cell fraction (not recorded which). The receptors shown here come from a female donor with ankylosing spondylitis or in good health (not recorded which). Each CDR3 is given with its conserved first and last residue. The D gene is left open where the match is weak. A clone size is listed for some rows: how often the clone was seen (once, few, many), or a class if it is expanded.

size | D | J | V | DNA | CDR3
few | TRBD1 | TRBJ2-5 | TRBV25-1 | TGTGCCAGCAGTGAAATTCATCCCGGGACAGAACTACTTCAAGAGACCCAGTACTTC | CASSEIHPGTELLQETQYF
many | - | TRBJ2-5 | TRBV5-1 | TGCGCCAGCAGCTTCCAGGGGCACCAAGAGACCCAGTACTTC | CASSFQGHQETQYF
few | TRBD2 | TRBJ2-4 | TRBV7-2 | TGTGCCAGCAGCTTAGTGGGGGGGACTAGCGGCATTCAGTACTTC | CASSLVGGTSGIQYF
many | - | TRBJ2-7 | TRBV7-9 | TGTGCCAGCAGCTCAAGCGGGCGTTCCTACGAGCAGTACTTC | CASSSSGRSYEQYF
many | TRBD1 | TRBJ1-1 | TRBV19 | TGTGCCAGTAGTAGCAGACAGGGGGCGCGGACTGAAGCTTTCTTT | CASSSRQGARTEAFF
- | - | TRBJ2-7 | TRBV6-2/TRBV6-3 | TGTGCCAGCAGTTACTCGTCGGGGGCTAAAGACGAGCAGTACTTC | CASSYSSGAKDEQYF
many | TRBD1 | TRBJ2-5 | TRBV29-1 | TGCAGCGTGACCCGCCGGGACAGGGGGCCGCTAGCGGGAGTTGAGACCCAGTACTTC | CSVTRRDRGPLAGVETQYF
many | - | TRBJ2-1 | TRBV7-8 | TGTGCCAGCAGCTCCGGGACTCCGTACAATGAGCAGTTCTTC | CASSSGTPYNEQFF
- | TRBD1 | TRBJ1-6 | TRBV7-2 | TGTGCCAGCAGCTCTCCGACAGGGCTCCTTTATTCACCCCTCCACTTT | CASSSPTGLLYSPLHF
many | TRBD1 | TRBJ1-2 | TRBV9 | TGTGCCAGCAGCGCACGACAGGGGAGGAACTATGGCTACACCTTC | CASSARQGRNYGYTF
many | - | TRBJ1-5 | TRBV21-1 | TGTGCCAGCAGCAAATTCTCCCGACAGGGAGGGAAGCCCCAGCATTTT | CASSKFSRQGGKPQHF
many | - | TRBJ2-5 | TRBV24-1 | TGTGCCACCAGGGCCAGGGTGGGGGAGACCCAGTACTTC | CATRARVGETQYF
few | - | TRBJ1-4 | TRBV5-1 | TGCGCCAGCAGATTCGATCCGGGATCGGGCGAAAAACTGTTTTTT | CASRFDPGSGEKLFF
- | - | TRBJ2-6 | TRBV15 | TGTGCCACCAGCACCCACCGACAAATACTTTCCTCTGGGGCCAACGTCCTGACTTTC | CATSTHRQILSSGANVLTF
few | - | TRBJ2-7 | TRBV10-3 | TGTGCCATCAGGGGCGTCCCAGCTTCTGAGCAGTACTTC | CAIRGVPASEQYF
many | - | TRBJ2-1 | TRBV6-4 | TGTGCCAGCAGTGACTCAAGCGCAAGCTCCTACAATGAGCAGTTCTTC | CASSDSSASSYNEQFF
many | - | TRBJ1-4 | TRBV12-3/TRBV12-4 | TGTGCCAGCACCCGTTTGGGGGAGCCTAATGAAAAACTGTTTTTT | CASTRLGEPNEKLFF
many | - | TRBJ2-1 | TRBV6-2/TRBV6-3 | TGTGCCAGCAGTTCCCTCTCCTACAATGAGCAGTTCTTC | CASSSLSYNEQFF
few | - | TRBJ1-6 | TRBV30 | TGTGCCTGGAGTTACCCAGGAGGGGGTTCACCCCTCCACTTT | CAWSYPGGGSPLHF
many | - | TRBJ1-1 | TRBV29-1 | TGCAGCGTTCCGATGGACAGTCCCAACACTGAAGCTTTCTTT | CSVPMDSPNTEAFF
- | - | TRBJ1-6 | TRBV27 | TGTGCCAGCAGCAAGGGGGGGAATTCACCCCTCCACTTT | CASSKGGNSPLHF
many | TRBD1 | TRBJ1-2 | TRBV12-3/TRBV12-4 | TGTGCCAGCAGTCCGGGGACAGGCGGTGGCTACACCTTC | CASSPGTGGGYTF
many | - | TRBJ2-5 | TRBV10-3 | TGTGCCATCAGTGAGCGTGGGGAGACCCAGTACTTC | CAISERGETQYF
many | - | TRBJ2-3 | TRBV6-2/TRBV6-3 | TGTGCCAGCAGTCAACGGACTCCCTCATCGGATACGCAGTATTTT | CASSQRTPSSDTQYF
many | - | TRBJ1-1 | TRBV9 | TGTGCCAGCAGCCCCGGGACCGTGAACACTGAAGCTTTCTTT | CASSPGTVNTEAFF
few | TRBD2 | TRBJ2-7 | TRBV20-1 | TGCAGTGCTAGGTATCTAGCGGGATACGAGCAGTACTTC | CSARYLAGYEQYF
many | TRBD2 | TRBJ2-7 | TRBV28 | TGTGCCAGCAGTTTAAGTAGCGGGGGAGCAGCCGAGCAGTACTTC | CASSLSSGGAAEQYF
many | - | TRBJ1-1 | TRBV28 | TGTGCCAGCAGTTACCAGGGGATGAACACTGAAGCTTTCTTT | CASSYQGMNTEAFF
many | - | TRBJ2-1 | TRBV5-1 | TGCGCCAGCAGCCCTAGATGGAACTATCCCTTAAATGAGCAGTTCTTC | CASSPRWNYPLNEQFF
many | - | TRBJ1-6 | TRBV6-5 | TGTGCCAGCAGTTACTCATCACAGAATAATTCACCCCTCCACTTT | CASSYSSQNNSPLHF
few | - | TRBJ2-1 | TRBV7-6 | TGTGCCAGCAGCTACCCTTCTATGGTTTACAATGAGCAGTTCTTC | CASSYPSMVYNEQFF
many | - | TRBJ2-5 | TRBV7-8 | TGTGCCAGCAGCCCAGGGTTTCGGGAGACCCAGTACTTC | CASSPGFRETQYF
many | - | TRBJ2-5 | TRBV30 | TGTGCCTGGAGTGGGACAAGGGTGAGGGAGACCCAGTACTTC | CAWSGTRVRETQYF
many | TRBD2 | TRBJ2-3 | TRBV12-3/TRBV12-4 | TGTGCCAGCAGCCGACTAGCGGGAGGGCCAGCAGATACGCAGTATTTT | CASSRLAGGPADTQYF
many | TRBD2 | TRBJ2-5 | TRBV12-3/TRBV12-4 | TGTGCCAGCAGCAAACCGGGACTACAAGAGACCCAGTACTTC | CASSKPGLQETQYF
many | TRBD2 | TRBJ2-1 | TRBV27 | TGTGCCAGCAGTCGGACTAGCGGCTACAATGAGCAGTTCTTC | CASSRTSGYNEQFF
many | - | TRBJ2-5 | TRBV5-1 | TGCGCCAGCCGCACCGATTACCAAGAGACCCAGTACTTC | CASRTDYQETQYF
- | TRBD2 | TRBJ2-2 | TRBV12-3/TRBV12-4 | TGTGCCAGCAGTTTGTCTACTAGCGGGAGTGGCCTGTTTTTT | CASSLSTSGSGLFF
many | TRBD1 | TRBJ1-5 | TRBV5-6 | TGTGCCAGCAGCTTGAGGACAGGATATCAGCCCCAGCATTTT | CASSLRTGYQPQHF
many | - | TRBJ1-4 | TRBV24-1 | TGTGCCACCAGTGAGCATAGTCGAGTGTTCGAACGAGCTAATGAAAAACTGTTTTTT | CATSEHSRVFERANEKLFF
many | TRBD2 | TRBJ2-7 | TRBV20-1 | TGCAGTGCTAGCGGAGCGGGAGGGATCTACGAGCAGTACTTC | CSASGAGGIYEQYF
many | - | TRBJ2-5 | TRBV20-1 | TGCAGTGCTAGGGGCCTAGCTCAACGGCAGACCCAGTACTTC | CSARGLAQRQTQYF
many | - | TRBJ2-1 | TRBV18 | TGTGCCAGCTCAACGGGCCCTAGCGTCGACAATGAGCAGTTCTTC | CASSTGPSVDNEQFF
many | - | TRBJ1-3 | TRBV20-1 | TGCAGTGCTAGAGGGGAGAATGGAAACACCATATATTTT | CSARGENGNTIYF
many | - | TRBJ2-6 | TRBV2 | TGTGCCAGCACCCTGGAAGCCAACGTCCTGACTTTC | CASTLEANVLTF
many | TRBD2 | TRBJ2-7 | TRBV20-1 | TGCAGTGCCACAACCACCACTAGCGTCTATGCCTACGAGCAGTACTTC | CSATTTTSVYAYEQYF
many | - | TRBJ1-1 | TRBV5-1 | TGCGCCAGCAGCCTCTCGGACGGTTATGCTACTGAAGCTTTCTTT | CASSLSDGYATEAFF
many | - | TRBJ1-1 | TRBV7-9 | TGTGCCAGCAGCCCCCAAAGGGCAGGAAGCACTGAAGCTTTCTTT | CASSPQRAGSTEAFF
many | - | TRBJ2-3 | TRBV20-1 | TGCAGTGCCCGAGGACCTCCCACAGATACGCAGTATTTT | CSARGPPTDTQYF
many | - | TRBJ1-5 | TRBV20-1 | TGCAGTGCTAGCTCGGAGTATAGCAATCAGCCCCAGCATTTT | CSASSEYSNQPQHF
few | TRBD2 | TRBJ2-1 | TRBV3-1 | TGTGCCAGCAGCCAAGGACTAGCGGGAGCTTCCCAGCAGTTCTTC | CASSQGLAGASQQFF
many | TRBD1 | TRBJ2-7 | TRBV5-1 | TGCGCCAGCAGCTTAACCGGGACAGGGGGCTACGAGCAGTACTTC | CASSLTGTGGYEQYF
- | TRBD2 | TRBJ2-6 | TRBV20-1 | TGCAGTGCTAGAGACGCGGGAGGATCTGGGGCCAACGTCCTGACTTTC | CSARDAGGSGANVLTF